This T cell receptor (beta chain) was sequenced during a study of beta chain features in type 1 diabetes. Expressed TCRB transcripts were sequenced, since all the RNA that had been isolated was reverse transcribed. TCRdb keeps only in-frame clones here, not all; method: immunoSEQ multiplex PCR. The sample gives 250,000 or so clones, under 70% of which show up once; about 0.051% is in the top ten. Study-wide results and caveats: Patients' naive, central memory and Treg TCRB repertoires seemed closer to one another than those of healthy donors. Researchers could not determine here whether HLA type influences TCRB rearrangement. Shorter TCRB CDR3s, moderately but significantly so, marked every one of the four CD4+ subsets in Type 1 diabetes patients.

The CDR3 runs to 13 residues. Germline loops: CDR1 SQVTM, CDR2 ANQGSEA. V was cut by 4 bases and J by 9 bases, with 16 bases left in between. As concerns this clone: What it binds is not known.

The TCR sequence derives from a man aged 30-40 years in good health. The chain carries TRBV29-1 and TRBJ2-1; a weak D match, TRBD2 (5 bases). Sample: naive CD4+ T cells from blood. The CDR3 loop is CSVAGLAPGEQFF. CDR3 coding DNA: TGCAGCGTTGCAGGCCTAGCCCCCGGTGAGCAGTTCTTC.